A single sample is the source of the 17 T cell receptor beta chains below, sequenced in a study of blood T cell repertoires in COVID-19. Sequenced by immunoSEQ multiplex PCR; TCRdb stores in-frame clones only, minus some. The data hold 130,000 or so clones, with about 89% observed a single time. Sequenced sample: peripheral blood. The receptors were sampled from a man aged 50-59 years with active or convalescent COVID-19.

The genes are TRBV7-2 and TRBJ2-5; 10 nucleotides line up with TRBD2. There are 16 residues in the CDR3. From germline, CDR1 is SGHTA and CDR2 FQGNSA. Losses at the gene ends were 5 bases for V and 5 bases for J; bases not matched to a gene: 11. In DNA form, the CDR3 reads TGTGCCAGCAGCCAGAAAATTAGCGGGGGGCTTGAGACCCAGTACTTC. Protein: CASSQKISGGLETQYF.

This rearrangement joins TRBV27 to TRBJ2-7; a possible D gene is TRBD2 (5 bases). Germline V gives CDR1 MNHEY, CDR2 SMNVEV (reference sequence). The CDR3 spans 13 residues. V was cut by 8 bases and J by 6 bases, with 17 bases left in between. The CDR3 DNA reads TGTGCCAGCCGGGAAGGGATTCGACTCGAGCAGTACTTC. This sequence encodes CASREGIRLEQYF.

The chain is built from TRBV29-1 and TRBJ2-7, with D uncertain. The germline gives CDR1 SQVTM, CDR2 ANQGSEA. This CDR3 is 12 amino acids long. V lost 1 base, J lost 3 bases, and 7 bases lay in between. In nucleotides, the CDR3 is TGCAGCGTTGAAGGGCCCAACTACGAGCAGTACTTC. It translates to CSVEGPNYEQYF.

The chain links TRBV11-2 to TRBJ1-1; D is perhaps TRBD1 (6 bases). The CDR3 contains 16 residues. V was trimmed by 1 base and J by 5 bases, leaving 17 bases between them. Germline V CDR1 and CDR2: SGHAT, FQNNGV. The CDR3 DNA follows: TGTGCCAGCAGCTTAGTTTCGAGGGGAGGGGGAACTGAAGCTTTCTTT. This encodes CASSLVSRGGGTEAFF.

This chain joins TRBV7-2 and TRBJ1-4; a weak D match, TRBD1 (6 bases). Germline CDR1 SGHTA, CDR2 FQGNSA. CDR3 size: 17 residues. The V end was cut by 5 bases, the J end by 0 bases, with 16 bases between. The CDR3 sequence is CASSPGKTGPTNEKLFF. The DNA of the CDR3 is TGTGCCAGCAGCCCTGGCAAGACAGGACCAACTAATGAAAAACTGTTTTTT.

The chain carries TRBV6-5 and TRBJ2-7; 7 bases agree with TRBD2. CDR3 length equals 13 residues. V gave up 4 bases and J gave up 9 bases; unmatched junction bases: 9. Per the germline V gene, CDR1 is MNHEY and CDR2 is SVGAGI. CDR3 nucleotides: TGTGCCAGCAGTTTCGGACTAGATCCCCCGCAGTACTTC. Protein product: CASSFGLDPPQYF.

The genes are TRBV15 and TRBJ2-5, with 8 bases lining up with TRBD1. Germline-derived CDR1 and CDR2 are LNHNV and YYDKDF (reference sequence). Trimming at V came to 4 bases and at J to 3 bases, leaving 7 bases not matched to a gene. The CDR3 spans 15 residues. The CDR3 nucleotides are TGTGCCACCAGCACCCAGGGGGCGACCGAAGAGACCCAGTACTTC. Protein: CATSTQGATEETQYF.

V gene TRBV6-5 combines with J gene TRBJ1-3; tentatively, D is TRBD1 (6 bases). This CDR3 is built from 14 residues. The V end lost 2 bases, the J end lost 4 bases, and 9 bases lay between the germline ends. The V gene's germline CDR1 is MNHEY and CDR2 SVGAGI. CDR3 coding DNA: TGTGCCAGCAGTTACGACAGGATGGGAAACACCATATATTTT. It encodes CASSYDRMGNTIYF.

The chain has TRBV30 and TRBJ1-6, with a possible D match to TRBD1 (5 bases). V was trimmed by 3 bases and J by 5 bases, leaving 17 bases between them. The CDR3 contains 16 residues. The germline V gene encodes CDR1 GTSNPN and CDR2 SVGIG (reference sequence). CDR3 protein: CAWRIGGLGDNSPLHF. CDR3 nucleotide sequence: TGTGCCTGGAGGATCGGAGGGTTGGGGGATAATTCACCCCTCCACTTT.

The rearrangement uses TRBV2 and TRBJ2-1, with D possibly matching TRBD2 (6 bases). The CDR3 sequence is 16 residues long. V was clipped by 6 bases and J by 1 base, with 16 bases between them. CDR1 is SNHLY, CDR2 FYNNEI, per germline. The CDR3 here is CASRGGDVPSYNEQFF. In DNA form, the CDR3 reads TGTGCCAGCAGGGGCGGGGACGTCCCATCCTACAATGAGCAGTTCTTC. The entire variable domain, with the rest obtained from reference TRBV2 and TRBJ2-1, is as follows: EPEVTQTPSHQVTQMGQEVILRCVPISNHLYFYWYRQILGQKVEFLVSFYNNEISEKSEIFDDQFSVERPDGSNFTLKIRSTKLEDSAMYFCASRGGDVPSYNEQFFGPGTRLTVL.

V is TRBV5-1 and J is TRBJ2-3; the D is unclear. V gave up 6 bases and J gave up 4 bases, with 12 bases separating them. Germline V gives CDR1 SGHRS, CDR2 YFSETQ. The CDR3 consists of 13 residues. The CDR3 loop reads CASTFTGADTQYF. CDR3 nucleotide sequence: TGCGCCAGCACCTTTACTGGAGCAGATACGCAGTATTTT.

The V and J genes are TRBV12-3 or TRBV12-4 and TRBJ2-7, with no clear D. The V and J ends lost 4 bases and 2 bases respectively, with 6 bases between them. CDR3 length equals 12 residues. The CDR3 DNA reads as TGTGCCAGCAGTTCTCAGACCTACGAGCAGTACTTC. This translates into CASSSQTYEQYF.

This chain joins TRBV5-6 and TRBJ1-2; D remains ambiguous. The length of the CDR3 is 15 residues. Trimming stripped 0 bases from V and 0 bases from J, with 9 bases between. The V gene's germline CDR1 is SGHDT and CDR2 YYEEEE. CDR3 coding DNA: TGTGCCAGCAGCTTGGATGTGGGAGCTAACTATGGCTACACCTTC. Protein product: CASSLDVGANYGYTF.

This clone was seen a handful of times. The chain carries TRBV14 and TRBJ1-6, with a possible D match to TRBD1 (5 bases). CDR1 and CDR2 from the germline V gene are SGHDN and FVKESK. The V end lost 5 bases, the J end lost 8 bases, and 13 bases lay between the germline ends. The CDR3 contains 14 residues. DNA of the CDR3: TGTGCCAGCAGCTATGCAGGGAGGGATTCACCCCTCCACTTT. The encoded protein is CASSYAGRDSPLHF.

The gene calls are TRBV6-5 and TRBJ1-1; 9 bases line up with TRBD1. This CDR3 is 13 amino acids long. The V segment lost 8 bases and the J segment 3 bases; nucleotides outside the gene matches: 4. Germline V gene lookup returns CDR1 MNHEY and CDR2 SVGAGI. The CDR3 here is CASGQGLDTEAFF. CDR3 DNA: TGTGCCAGCGGACAGGGGTTGGACACTGAAGCTTTCTTT.

The CDR3 region is CASSPRVVQGGQHYYGYTF. The CDR3 DNA reads TGTGCCAGCTCACCGCGGGTGGTCCAGGGGGGACAACATTACTATGGCTACACCTTC. V gene TRBV18 combines with J gene TRBJ1-2; TRBD1 matches at 7 bases. The CDR3 covers 19 residues. CDR1 is KGHSH, CDR2 LQKENI, per germline. J lost 3 bases, V lost 3 bases, and 19 bases had no gene match. Complete variable domain (other parts from reference TRBV18 and TRBJ1-2): NAGVMQNPRHLVRRRGQEARLRCSPMKGHSHVYWYRQLPEEGLKFMVYLQKENIIDESGMPKERFSAEFPKEGPSILRIQQVVRGDSAAYFCASSPRVVQGGQHYYGYTFGSGTRLTVV.

V gene TRBV4-3 combines with J gene TRBJ2-6, with D possibly matching TRBD1 (5 bases). Trimming took 0 bases from V and 0 from J, leaving 12 bases between them. Germline CDR1 reads LGHNA; CDR2 reads YSLEER. This CDR3 comprises 18 residues. The CDR3 loop is CASSQDLQVHSGANVLTF. DNA of the CDR3: TGCGCCAGCAGCCAAGATCTACAGGTTCACTCTGGGGCCAACGTCCTGACTTTC.